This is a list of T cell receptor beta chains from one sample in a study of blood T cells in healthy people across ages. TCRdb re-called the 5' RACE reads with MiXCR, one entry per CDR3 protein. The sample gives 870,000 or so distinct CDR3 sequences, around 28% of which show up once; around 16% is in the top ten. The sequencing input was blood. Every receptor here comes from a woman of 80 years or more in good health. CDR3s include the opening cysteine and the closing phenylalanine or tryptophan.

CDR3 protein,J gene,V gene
CASSQGQGARYGYTF,TRBJ1-2,TRBV4-2
CASSKTSGTDTQYF,TRBJ2-3,TRBV18
CASCPGLGDNEQFF,TRBJ2-1,TRBV5-1
CASSPREGARSSPLHF,TRBJ1-6,TRBV3-1
CSARDPLSGQPQHF,TRBJ1-5,TRBV20-1
CASSFLDRVQETQYF,TRBJ2-5,TRBV28
CASSFLTGDSYNEQFF,TRBJ2-1,TRBV7-6
CASFWGYMNTEAFF,TRBJ1-1,TRBV6-5
CASSRLYNEQYF,TRBJ2-7,TRBV3-1
CASSGGVPVPANVLTF,TRBJ2-6,TRBV7-2
CASGGPGGSYEQYF,TRBJ2-7,TRBV6-6
CSSSGGDDADTQYF,TRBJ2-3,TRBV20-1
CASSEQGARQPQHF,TRBJ1-5,TRBV11-2
CASSQDRRANQPQHF,TRBJ1-5,TRBV3-1
CASSSTRTGNGEQYF,TRBJ2-7,TRBV7-2
CASRGQGRDTQYF,TRBJ2-3,TRBV2
CASRGGAWETQYF,TRBJ2-5,TRBV28
CASRGDIGNSPLHF,TRBJ1-6,TRBV6-6
CASSATGRNQPQHF,TRBJ1-5,TRBV6-5
CSASDASGGAINEQFF,TRBJ2-1,TRBV20-1
CASTSGGVANVLTF,TRBJ2-6,TRBV5-5
CASSDSPGQPQHF,TRBJ1-5,TRBV6-2/TRBV6-3
CASSYGTLRTEAFF,TRBJ1-1,TRBV7-8
CASSYAGTGTSYEQYF,TRBJ2-7,TRBV6-2/TRBV6-3
CASRMDLPQETQYF,TRBJ2-5,TRBV10-2
CASSARTMADEQFF,TRBJ2-1,TRBV9
CANQRQGGYGYTF,TRBJ1-2,TRBV28
CASSHSDRATQYF,TRBJ2-5,TRBV6-2/TRBV6-3
CASSFLGRGRETQYF,TRBJ2-5,TRBV5-5
CASSTGAEDGYTF,TRBJ1-2,TRBV5-1
CSARDRLAGGPGTQYF,TRBJ2-3,TRBV20-1
CASVIAKNTEAFF,TRBJ1-1,TRBV7-2
CSALEDRVTGYTF,TRBJ1-2,TRBV20-1
CASSLTSGGPKTQYF,TRBJ2-5,TRBV7-2
CSARGGGGIYNEQFF,TRBJ2-1,TRBV20-1
CSASALGGANTQYF,TRBJ2-3,TRBV20-1
CASSVEGLRGETQYF,TRBJ2-5,TRBV9
CSARGGTDNEQFF,TRBJ2-1,TRBV20-1
CSVRLIGGSYGYTF,TRBJ1-2,TRBV29-1
CASRRQGISSPLHF,TRBJ1-6,TRBV6-2/TRBV6-3
CASSGTGDRGSPLHF,TRBJ1-6,TRBV5-1
CASRERTGVEKLFF,TRBJ1-4,TRBV2
CASNPTGGRSYNEQFF,TRBJ2-1,TRBV5-1
CASSSGVELVLEATDTQYF,TRBJ2-3,TRBV5-1
CASTSGTRQYF,TRBJ2-7,TRBV6-5
CASSSGIPNQPQHF,TRBJ1-5,TRBV12-3/TRBV12-4
CASNPDGDNSPLHF,TRBJ1-6,TRBV2
CASSYPTGANYEQYF,TRBJ2-7,TRBV6-2/TRBV6-3
CASSAGYEQFF,TRBJ2-1,TRBV9
CSASRSGQGYGYTF,TRBJ1-2,TRBV20-1
CASLRSSGNTIYF,TRBJ1-3,TRBV6-2/TRBV6-3